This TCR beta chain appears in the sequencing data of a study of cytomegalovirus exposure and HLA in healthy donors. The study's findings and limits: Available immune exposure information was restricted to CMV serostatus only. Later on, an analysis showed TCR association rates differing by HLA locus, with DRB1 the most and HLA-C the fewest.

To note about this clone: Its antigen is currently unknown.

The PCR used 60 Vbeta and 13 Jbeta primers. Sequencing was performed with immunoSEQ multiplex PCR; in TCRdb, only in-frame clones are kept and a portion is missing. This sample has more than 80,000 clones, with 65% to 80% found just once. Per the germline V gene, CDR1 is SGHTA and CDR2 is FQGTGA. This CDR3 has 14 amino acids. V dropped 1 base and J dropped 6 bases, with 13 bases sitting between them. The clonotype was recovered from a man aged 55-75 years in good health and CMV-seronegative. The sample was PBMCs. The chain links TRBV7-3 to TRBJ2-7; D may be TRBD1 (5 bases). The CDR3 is CASSLNSGQAEQYF. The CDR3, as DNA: TGTGCCAGCAGCTTAAATTCAGGGCAGGCCGAGCAGTACTTC.